The source of this T cell receptor beta chain is a study of breast tumors, draining lymph nodes, adjacent tissues. Trimming took 3 bases from V and 7 from J, leaving 15 bases between them. This CDR3 has 14 amino acids. CDR1 is SGHTA and CDR2 is FQGTGA in the germline V gene. Axillary draining lymph nodes of breast cancer patients supplied the node samples. Regarding the study as a whole: The data were judged consistent with most tumor T cells coming from lymph node and expanding in tumor. Tumor T cell lymph node origin was a supported hypothesis, not proven.

Each CDR3 protein gets one entry after TCRdb re-called the multiplex PCR reads with MiXCR. The sample carries 150,000 to 200,000 distinct CDR3 sequences, approximately 30% recorded once. Ten or more counts support this clonotype. The antigen remains unidentified. Sequenced input: axillary lymph node tissue. The sequence derives from a female donor with breast cancer. Some clones in this sample may be carry-over from other donors' samples. This rearrangement joins TRBV7-3 to TRBJ2-5; a weak D match, TRBD2 (7 bases). This CDR3 is CASSLGGAVGTQYF. The CDR3 DNA sequence: TGTGCCAGCAGCTTGGGGGGGGCGGTAGGGACCCAGTACTTC.